The sequence of this T cell receptor beta chain was determined in a study of cytomegalovirus exposure and HLA in healthy donors. On the study more broadly: Among the 398 genotyped donors, just over 80% were placed in the Caucasian-associated ancestry cluster. Findings of the study overall: Analysis was performed later, and it showed HLA-associated TCR beta chains to be more clonally expanded than equally common others. Researchers left out some V segments, among them TRBV6-2 and TRBV6-3, as indistinguishable. Reports state that TCR beta sequences accurately predicted most subjects' HLA-A and HLA-B alleles.

As for this clone: The antigen remains undetermined.

PCR primers comprised 60 Vbeta and 13 Jbeta primers. Sequencing used immunoSEQ multiplex PCR; TCRdb keeps in-frame clones, though not all of them. The table includes around 150,000 clones, around four fifths detected once. Trimming cost V 4 bases and J 0 bases; bases outside gene matches: 7. The germline gives CDR1 SGHRS, CDR2 YFSETQ. The length of the CDR3 is 15 residues. The clonotype comes from a man aged 25-45 years in good health. Sequenced material: PBMCs. This sequence joins TRBV5-1 and TRBJ2-7; 7 bases align to TRBD1. The CDR3 is CASSVRGDSSYEQYF. Written as DNA, the CDR3 is TGCGCCAGCAGCGTTCGTGGGGACAGCTCCTACGAGCAGTACTTC.